This T cell receptor (beta chain) is from a study of CD8 T cells in ankylosing spondylitis. Overall study results and limits: What seemed typical of ankylosing spondylitis blood was a TCR beta motif built from roughly eight highly homologous variants.

TCRdb re-analysed the 5' RACE reads in MiXCR, keeping a single row per CDR3 protein. Altogether hundreds of thousands of distinct CDR3 sequences are present, 10% to 15% being singletons, with the ten largest covering just over 0.5%. Germline V CDR1 and CDR2: DFQATT, SNEGSKA (reference sequence). The CDR3 extends over 13 amino acids. V gave up 5 bases and J gave up 0 bases; unmatched junction bases: 3. There are a few counts of this clonotype. Its antigen is currently unknown. The receptor was isolated from a male donor with ankylosing spondylitis. Sequenced input: blood, either unsorted or a sorted T cell fraction (not recorded which). The J gene is TRBJ2-5, the V gene TRBV20-1; TRBD1 aligns across 7 bases. The CDR3 loop reads CSAVDRDQETQYF. CDR3 bases: TGCAGTGCTGTCGACAGGGACCAAGAGACCCAGTACTTC.